The TCR beta chain under discussion was sequenced for a study of T cell changes during pregnancy in multiple sclerosis. Data came from immunoSEQ multiplex PCR; TCRdb stores just in-frame clones and leaves some out. Of around 50,000 clones in the sample, 92% were seen once. The V end lost 6 bases, the J end lost 8 bases, and 13 bases lay between the germline ends. CDR1 is MNHEY and CDR2 is SVGAGI in the germline V gene. The CDR3 is 13 amino acids. The source of this sequence is a female donor in good health, enrolled as a control in a pregnancy study. This chain joins TRBV6-5 and TRBJ1-4, with D tentatively TRBD1 (6 bases). Source: CD4+ T cells from peripheral blood mononuclear cells, taken after pregnancy. The CDR3 nucleotides read TGTGCCAGCAGGGCGGGGGCAAGGGAAAAACTGTTTTTT. Its translation: CASRAGAREKLFF.